Given below is one T cell receptor (beta chain) in context. Its antigen is unknown. The data originate from a study of T-cell memory formation after mild COVID-19. Across the study: TCR clusters largely stayed donor specific. Broader study findings: Clones that got smaller from day 15 to 85 had even CD4/CD8, while clones growing later tipped toward CD4+.

Germline assignment: CDR1 SGHAT and CDR2 FQNNGV. Trimming cost V 6 bases and J 1 base, with 15 bases left between them. CDR3 length equals 15 residues. In TCRdb, the 5' RACE reads were re-called with MiXCR into one record per CDR3 protein. In the table there are around 200,000 distinct CDR3 sequences, around 18% of which are singletons. The sequence came from a man younger than 30 who had mild COVID-19 (a few samples of this study predate the infection). Cell type and time point are not known. This chain links TRBV11-2 with TRBJ1-1; D is perhaps TRBD1 (5 bases). The sequenced sample was PBMCs or a T cell subset sorted from them (not recorded which). As DNA, the CDR3 is TGTGCCAGCAGAAGGCCGGGACGTCGGAACACTGAAGCTTTCTTT. This codes for CASRRPGRRNTEAFF.